Given below is one T cell receptor beta chain in context. Its antigen has not been determined. The sample holds no much larger clone one base away, and base qualities are not on file. These data come from a study of control samples from healthy donors and cancer patients (dated by TCRdb to 2019 to 2021). The library came from the immunoSEQ multiplex PCR assay. Drawn from immuneACCESS, this table holds only the in-frame rearrangements with V and J called that TCRdb kept. Clones are partly lost; checked studies trace under half to an unresolved V gene and leave the rest unexplained. For this sample there are about 160,000 clones; around nine tenths appear just once. 0.65% to 0.85% of the sample is held by the ten biggest clonotypes. Trimming at the junction amounts to 2 bases on V and 5 bases on J, and the germline ends lie 9 bases apart. CDR1 and CDR2 are read off the germline V gene as MNHEY and SVGAGI. Reading from cysteine to phenylalanine, the CDR3 counts 13 amino acids. The entry retains the CDR3 DNA only, 39 bases that are in frame from base 1.

The clonotype originates from a woman in her twenties or thirties in good health. The chain was built from TRBV6-5 and TRBJ1-1; 5 matching bases give a weak D call of TRBD1. Material: blood. The DNA sequence is TGTGCCAGCAGTTACCGGGACGGGACTGAAGCTTTCTTT. This sequence encodes CASSYRDGTEAFF.